The T cell receptor (beta chain) described here comes from a study of blood T cell repertoires in COVID-19. Study background: Samples taken during acute and convalescent COVID-19 were collected in the United States, Italy and Spain. T cells, B-cell-depleted T cells, or PBMCs supplied cDNA or gDNA.

Per the study methods: Amplification with reference gene primers provided the estimates of nucleated cell counts. Measured with immunoSEQ multiplex PCR; TCRdb has only the in-frame clones, and not every one. D and trimming were read from the DNA, whereas the V and J calls and clone size are those reported in that table. The sample yields a few hundred thousand clones, 80% to 85% seen once. Deletions cut 1 base from V and 3 bases from J, with 13 bases between. Germline CDR1 and CDR2: PRHDT and FYEKMQ (reference sequence). CDR3 length: 15 residues. The chain joins TRBV13 to TRBJ2-7; a weak D match, TRBD1 (5 bases). This clonotype originated in a human donor in a cohort sampled during active COVID-19. Input material: peripheral blood. In DNA, the CDR3 is TGTGCCAGCAGCTTAGAGGGGCTAGGAAGCTACGAGCAGTACTTC. This gives the protein CASSLEGLGSYEQYF.